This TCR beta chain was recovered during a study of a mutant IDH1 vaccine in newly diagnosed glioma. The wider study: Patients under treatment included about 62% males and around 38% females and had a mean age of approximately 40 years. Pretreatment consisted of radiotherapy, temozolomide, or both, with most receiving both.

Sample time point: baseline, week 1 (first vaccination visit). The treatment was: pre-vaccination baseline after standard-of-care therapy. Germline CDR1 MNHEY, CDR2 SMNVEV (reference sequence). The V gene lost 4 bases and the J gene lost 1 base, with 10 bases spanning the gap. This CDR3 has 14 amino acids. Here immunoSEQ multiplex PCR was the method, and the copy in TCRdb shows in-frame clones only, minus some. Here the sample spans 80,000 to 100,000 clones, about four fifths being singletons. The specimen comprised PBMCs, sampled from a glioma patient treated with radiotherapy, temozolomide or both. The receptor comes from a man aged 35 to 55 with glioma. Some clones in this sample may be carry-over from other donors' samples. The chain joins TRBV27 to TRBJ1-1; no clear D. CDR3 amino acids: CASSSRTANTEAFF. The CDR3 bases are TGTGCCAGCAGTTCAAGGACGGCGAACACTGAAGCTTTCTTT.